This paragraph covers one TCR beta chain sequence. CDR3 length: 13 residues. The V gene end was trimmed by 8 bases and the J gene end by 4 bases; junction bases not matched to a gene: 5. The data derive from a study of identical twins. From the 5' RACE reads, TCRdb called clonotypes with MiXCR, one entry per CDR3 protein. The repertoire holds roughly 720,000 distinct CDR3 sequences, with about 20% as singletons. These data were likewise used in another study, on T cells expressing NK-cell markers. That work adds: Sequencing of TCR beta repertoires drew on sorted CD3+CD56+NKG2C+, CD3+CD56+NKG2C- and CD3+CD56-NKG2C+ T cells. Several of the donors also had these clonotypes leading their CD3+CD56-NKG2C+ fraction.

The chain links TRBV12-3 or TRBV12-4 to TRBJ2-5, with 9 bases lining up with TRBD1. Material for sequencing was PBMCs. The origin of this receptor is a woman aged 18-30 years in good health. The CDR3 region is CASGDRVRETQYF. CDR3 DNA: TGTGCCAGCGGGGACAGGGTCCGAGAGACCCAGTACTTC.